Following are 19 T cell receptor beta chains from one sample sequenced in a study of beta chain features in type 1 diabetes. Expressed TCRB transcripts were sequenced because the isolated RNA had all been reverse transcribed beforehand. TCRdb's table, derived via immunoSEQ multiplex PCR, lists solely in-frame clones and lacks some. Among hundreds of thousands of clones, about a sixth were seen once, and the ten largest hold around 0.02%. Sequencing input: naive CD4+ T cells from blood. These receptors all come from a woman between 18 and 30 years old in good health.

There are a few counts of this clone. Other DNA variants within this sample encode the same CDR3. The CDR3 loop reads CASSYSGQGDIQYF. DNA of the CDR3: TGTGCCAGCAGTTACTCGGGGCAGGGGGACATTCAGTACTTC. The rearrangement joins TRBV6-5 to TRBJ2-4; 7 nucleotides agree with TRBD1. CDR3 length: 14 amino acids. The J segment lost 8 bases and the V segment lost 0 bases, leaving 4 bases of the junction unmatched. The germline gives CDR1 MNHEY, CDR2 SVGAGI.

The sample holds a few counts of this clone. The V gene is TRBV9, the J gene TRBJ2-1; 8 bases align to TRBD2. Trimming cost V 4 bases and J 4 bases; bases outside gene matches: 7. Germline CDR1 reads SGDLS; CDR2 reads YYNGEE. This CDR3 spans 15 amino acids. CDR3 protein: CASSPSGGHYNEQFF. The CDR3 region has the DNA TGTGCCAGCAGCCCTTCGGGAGGGCATTACAATGAGCAGTTCTTC.

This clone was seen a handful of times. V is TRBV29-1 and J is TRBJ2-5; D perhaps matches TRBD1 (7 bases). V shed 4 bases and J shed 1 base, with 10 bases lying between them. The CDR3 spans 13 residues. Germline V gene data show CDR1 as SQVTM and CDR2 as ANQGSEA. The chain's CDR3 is CSVGGDSQETQYF. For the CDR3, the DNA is TGCAGCGTTGGGGGGGACAGCCAAGAGACCCAGTACTTC.

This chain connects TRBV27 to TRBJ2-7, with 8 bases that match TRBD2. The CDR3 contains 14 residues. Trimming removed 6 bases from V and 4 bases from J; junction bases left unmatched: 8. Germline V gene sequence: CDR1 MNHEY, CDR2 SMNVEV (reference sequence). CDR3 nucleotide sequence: TGTGCCAGCAGGCAAGCGGGAGCCGGGTACGAGCAGTACTTC. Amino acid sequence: CASRQAGAGYEQYF.

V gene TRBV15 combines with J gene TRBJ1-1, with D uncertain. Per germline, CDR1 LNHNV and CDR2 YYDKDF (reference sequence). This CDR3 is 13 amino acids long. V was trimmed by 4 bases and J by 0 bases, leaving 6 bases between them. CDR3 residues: CATSKVVNTEAFF. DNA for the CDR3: TGTGCCACCAGCAAGGTAGTGAACACTGAAGCTTTCTTT.

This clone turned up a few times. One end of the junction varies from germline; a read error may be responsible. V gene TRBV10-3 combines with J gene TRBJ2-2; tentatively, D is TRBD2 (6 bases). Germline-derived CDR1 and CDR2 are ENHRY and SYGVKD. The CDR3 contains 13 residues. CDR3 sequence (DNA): TGTGCCAGCAGTTACAACCGGGAGGGGGAGCTGTTTTTT. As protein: CASSYNREGELFF.

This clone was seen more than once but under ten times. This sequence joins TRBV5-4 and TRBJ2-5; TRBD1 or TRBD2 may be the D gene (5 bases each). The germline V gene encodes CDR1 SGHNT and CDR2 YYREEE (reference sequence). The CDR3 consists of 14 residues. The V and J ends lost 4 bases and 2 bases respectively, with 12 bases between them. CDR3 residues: CASSATGRQETQYF. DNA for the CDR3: TGTGCCAGCAGCGCTACGGGACGGCAAGAGACCCAGTACTTC.

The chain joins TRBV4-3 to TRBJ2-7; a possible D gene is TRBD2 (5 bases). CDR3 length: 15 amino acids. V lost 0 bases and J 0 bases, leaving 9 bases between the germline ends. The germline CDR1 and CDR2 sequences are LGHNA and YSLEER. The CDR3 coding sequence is TGCGCCAGCAGCCAAGAAACGGGAAGCTCCTACGAGCAGTACTTC. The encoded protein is CASSQETGSSYEQYF.

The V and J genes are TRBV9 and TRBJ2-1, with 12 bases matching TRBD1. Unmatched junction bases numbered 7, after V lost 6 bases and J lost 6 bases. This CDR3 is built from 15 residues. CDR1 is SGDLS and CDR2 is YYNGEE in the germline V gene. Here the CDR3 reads CASNRAGQGANEQFF. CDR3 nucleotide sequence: TGTGCCAGCAACAGAGCGGGACAGGGGGCCAATGAGCAGTTCTTC. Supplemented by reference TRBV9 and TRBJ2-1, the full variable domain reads DSGVTQTPKHLITATGQRVTLRCSPRSGDLSVYWYQQSLDQGLQFLIQYYNGEERAKGNILERFSAQQFPDLHSELNLSSLELGDSALYFCASNRAGQGANEQFFGPGTRLTVL.

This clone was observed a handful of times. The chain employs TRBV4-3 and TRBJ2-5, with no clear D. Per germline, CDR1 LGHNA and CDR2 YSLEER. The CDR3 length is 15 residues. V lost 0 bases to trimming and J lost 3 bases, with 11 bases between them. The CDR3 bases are TGCGCCAGCAGCCAAGAAGGAAGGCGTGAAGAGACCCAGTACTTC. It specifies CASSQEGRREETQYF.

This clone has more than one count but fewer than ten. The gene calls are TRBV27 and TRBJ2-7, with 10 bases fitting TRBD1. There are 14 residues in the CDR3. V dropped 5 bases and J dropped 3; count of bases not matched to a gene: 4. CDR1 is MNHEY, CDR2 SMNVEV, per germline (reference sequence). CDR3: CASSRQGALYEQYF. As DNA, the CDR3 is TGTGCCAGCAGTAGACAGGGGGCCCTCTACGAGCAGTACTTC.

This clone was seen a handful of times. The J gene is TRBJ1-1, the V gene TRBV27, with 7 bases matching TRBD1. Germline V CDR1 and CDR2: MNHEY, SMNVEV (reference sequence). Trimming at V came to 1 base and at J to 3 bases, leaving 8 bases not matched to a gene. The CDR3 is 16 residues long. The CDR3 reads CASSLYATGKDTEAFF. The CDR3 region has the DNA TGTGCCAGCAGTTTATATGCGACAGGGAAGGACACTGAAGCTTTCTTT.

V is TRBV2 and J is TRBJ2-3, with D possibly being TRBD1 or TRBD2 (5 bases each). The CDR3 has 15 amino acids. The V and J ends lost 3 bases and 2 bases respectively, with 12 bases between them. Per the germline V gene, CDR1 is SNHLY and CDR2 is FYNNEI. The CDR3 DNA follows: TGTGCCAGCAGTGAGGGACCGGCACCCACAGATACGCAGTATTTT. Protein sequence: CASSEGPAPTDTQYF.

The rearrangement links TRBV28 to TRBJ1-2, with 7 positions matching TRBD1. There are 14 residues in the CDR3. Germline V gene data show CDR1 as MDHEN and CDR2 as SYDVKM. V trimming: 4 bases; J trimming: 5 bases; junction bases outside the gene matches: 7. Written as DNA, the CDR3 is TGTGCCAGCAGTTCGATAGACAGGGCGTATGGCTACACCTTC. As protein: CASSSIDRAYGYTF.

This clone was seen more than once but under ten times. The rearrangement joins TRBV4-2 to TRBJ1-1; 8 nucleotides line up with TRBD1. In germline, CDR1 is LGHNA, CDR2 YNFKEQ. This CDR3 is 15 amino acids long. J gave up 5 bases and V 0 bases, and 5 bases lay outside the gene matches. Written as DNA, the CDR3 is TGTGCCAGCAGCCAAGAGGTACAGGGGGGGACTGAAGCTTTCTTT. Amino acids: CASSQEVQGGTEAFF.

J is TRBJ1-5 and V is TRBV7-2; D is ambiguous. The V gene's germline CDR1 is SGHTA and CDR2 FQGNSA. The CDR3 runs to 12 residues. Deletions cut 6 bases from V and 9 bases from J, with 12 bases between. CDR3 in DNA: TGTGCCAGCAGGCCGGGTTGGGGGCCCCAGCATTTT. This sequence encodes CASRPGWGPQHF.

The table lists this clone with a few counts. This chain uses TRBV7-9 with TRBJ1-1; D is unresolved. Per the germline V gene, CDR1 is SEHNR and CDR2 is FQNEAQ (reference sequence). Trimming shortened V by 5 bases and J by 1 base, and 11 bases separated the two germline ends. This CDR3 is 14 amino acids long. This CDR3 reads CASSRRHGNTEAFF. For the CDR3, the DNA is TGTGCCAGCAGCCGTCGGCACGGGAACACTGAAGCTTTCTTT.

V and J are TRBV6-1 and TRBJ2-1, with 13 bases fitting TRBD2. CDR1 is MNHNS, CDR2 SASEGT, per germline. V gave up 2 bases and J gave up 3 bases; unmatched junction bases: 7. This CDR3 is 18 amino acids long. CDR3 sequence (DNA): TGTGCCAGCAGTGAAAGGGGGGGACTAGCGGGAAGCTACAATGAGCAGTTCTTC. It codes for CASSERGGLAGSYNEQFF.

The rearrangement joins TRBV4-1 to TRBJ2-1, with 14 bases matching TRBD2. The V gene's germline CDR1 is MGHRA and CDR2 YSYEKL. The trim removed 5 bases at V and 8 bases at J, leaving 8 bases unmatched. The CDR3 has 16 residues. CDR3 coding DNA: TGCGCCAGCAGCAGCCGGACTAGCGGGAGGAGGGATGAGCAGTTCTTC. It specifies CASSSRTSGRRDEQFF.